What follows describes a single TCR beta chain. Germline loops: CDR1 SGHRS, CDR2 YFSETQ. Trimming shortened V by 4 bases and J by 3 bases, and 13 bases separated the two germline ends. The CDR3 length is 14 residues. The data were taken from a study of OX40 agonist ivuxolimab in advanced cancers. Profiling relied on immunoSEQ multiplex PCR, and the TCRdb table lists in-frame clones only, not all of them. Among about 45,000 clones listed, approximately 86% were seen once. The sequence derives from an adult with an advanced solid tumor such as melanoma, head and neck, liver or kidney cancer. The sample consisted of CD4+ or CD8+ T cells sorted from blood, taken in a trial of the OX40 agonist ivuxolimab. This sequence joins TRBV5-1 and TRBJ1-1; D remains ambiguous. The CDR3 DNA reads TGCGCCAGCAGCGCACAGACTAAGGACACTGAAGCTTTCTTT. It specifies CASSAQTKDTEAFF.